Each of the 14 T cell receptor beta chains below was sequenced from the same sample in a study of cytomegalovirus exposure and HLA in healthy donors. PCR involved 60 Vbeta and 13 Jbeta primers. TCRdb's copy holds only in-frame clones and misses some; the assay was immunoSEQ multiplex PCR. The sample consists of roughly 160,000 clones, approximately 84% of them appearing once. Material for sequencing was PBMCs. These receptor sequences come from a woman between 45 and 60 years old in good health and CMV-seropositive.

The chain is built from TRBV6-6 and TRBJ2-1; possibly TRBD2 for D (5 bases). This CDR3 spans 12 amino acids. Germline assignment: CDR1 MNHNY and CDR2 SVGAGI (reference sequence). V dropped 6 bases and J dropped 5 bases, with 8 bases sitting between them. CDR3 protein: CASRRGDNEQFF. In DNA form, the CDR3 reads TGTGCCAGCAGACGGGGAGACAATGAGCAGTTCTTC.

The CDR3 sequence: CASSFSGAYEQYF. The CDR3 bases are TGTGCCAGCAGCTTCTCGGGTGCCTACGAGCAGTACTTC. The chain recombines TRBV7-9 with TRBJ2-7; no reliable D call. This CDR3 region has 13 residues. Germline V CDR1 and CDR2: SEHNR, FQNEAQ (reference sequence). The V end lost 3 bases, the J end lost 2 bases, and 8 bases lay between the germline ends.

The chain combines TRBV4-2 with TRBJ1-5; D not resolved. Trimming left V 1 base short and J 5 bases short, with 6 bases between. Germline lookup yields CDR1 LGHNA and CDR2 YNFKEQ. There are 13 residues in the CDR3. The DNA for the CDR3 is TGTGCCAGCAGCCAAGCCGGGGATCAGCCCCAGCATTTT. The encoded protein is CASSQAGDQPQHF.

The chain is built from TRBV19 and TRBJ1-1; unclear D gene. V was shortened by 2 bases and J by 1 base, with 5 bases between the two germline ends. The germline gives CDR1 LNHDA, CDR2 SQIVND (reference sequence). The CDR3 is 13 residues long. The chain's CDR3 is CASSIYRNTEAFF. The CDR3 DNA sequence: TGTGCCAGTAGTATATACAGGAACACTGAAGCTTTCTTT.

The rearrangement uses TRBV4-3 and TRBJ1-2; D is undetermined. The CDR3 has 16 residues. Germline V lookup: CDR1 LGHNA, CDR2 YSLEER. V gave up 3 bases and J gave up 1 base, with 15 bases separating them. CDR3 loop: CASSHAREVDNYGYTF. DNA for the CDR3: TGCGCCAGCAGCCACGCCCGTGAGGTGGATAACTATGGCTACACCTTC.

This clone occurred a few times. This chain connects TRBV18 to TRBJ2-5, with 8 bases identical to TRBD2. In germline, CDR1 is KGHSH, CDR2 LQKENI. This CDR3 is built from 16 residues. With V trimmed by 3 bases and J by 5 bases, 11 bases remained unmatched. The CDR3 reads CASSPRSGGAGETQYF. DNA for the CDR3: TGTGCCAGCTCACCCCGGTCCGGGGGGGCGGGGGAGACCCAGTACTTC.

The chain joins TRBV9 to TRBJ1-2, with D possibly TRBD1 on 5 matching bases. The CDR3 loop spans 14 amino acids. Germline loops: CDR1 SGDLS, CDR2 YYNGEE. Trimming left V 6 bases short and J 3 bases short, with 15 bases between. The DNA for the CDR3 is TGTGCCAGCACCAGGACATACATATACTATGGCTACACCTTC. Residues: CASTRTYIYYGYTF.

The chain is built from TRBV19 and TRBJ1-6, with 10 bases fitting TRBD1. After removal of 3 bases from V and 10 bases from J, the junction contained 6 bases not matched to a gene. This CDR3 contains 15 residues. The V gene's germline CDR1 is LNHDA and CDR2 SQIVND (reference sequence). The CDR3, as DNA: TGTGCCAGTAGTATCCGGGACAGGGGAGGATCACCCCTCCACTTT. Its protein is CASSIRDRGGSPLHF.

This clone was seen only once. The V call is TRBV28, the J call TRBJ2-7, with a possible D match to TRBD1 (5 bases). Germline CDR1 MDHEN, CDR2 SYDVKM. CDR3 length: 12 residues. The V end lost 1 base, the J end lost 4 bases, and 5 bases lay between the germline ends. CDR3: CASSLSGYEQYF. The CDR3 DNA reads TGTGCCAGCAGTTTATCAGGGTACGAGCAGTACTTC.

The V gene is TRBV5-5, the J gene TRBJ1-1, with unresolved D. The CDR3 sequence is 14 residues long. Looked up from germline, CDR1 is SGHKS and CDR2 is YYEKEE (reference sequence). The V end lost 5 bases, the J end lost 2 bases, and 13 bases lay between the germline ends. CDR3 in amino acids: CASRPVGLNTEAFF. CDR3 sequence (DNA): TGTGCCAGCAGACCCGTAGGACTAAACACTGAAGCTTTCTTT.

The CDR3 loop reads CASSQMIGLAGEQYF. The CDR3 DNA sequence: TGCGCCAGCAGCCAGATGATCGGACTAGCGGGGGAGCAGTACTTC. The J gene is TRBJ2-7, the V gene TRBV4-3, with 12 bases identical to TRBD2. Germline CDR1 and CDR2: LGHNA and YSLEER. This CDR3 is built from 15 residues. V lost 3 bases and J lost 7; bases outside the gene matches: 7.

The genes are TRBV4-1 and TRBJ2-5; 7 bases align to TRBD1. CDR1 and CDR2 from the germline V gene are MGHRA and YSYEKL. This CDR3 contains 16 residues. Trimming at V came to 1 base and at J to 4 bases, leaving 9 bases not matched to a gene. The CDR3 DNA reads TGCGCCAGCAGCCAAGGGACAGGCGTAGCTGGAGAGACCCAGTACTTC. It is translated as CASSQGTGVAGETQYF.

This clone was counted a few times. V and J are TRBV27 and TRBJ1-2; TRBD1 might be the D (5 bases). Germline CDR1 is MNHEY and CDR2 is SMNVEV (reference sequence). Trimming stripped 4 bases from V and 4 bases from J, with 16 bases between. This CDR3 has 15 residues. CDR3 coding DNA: TGTGCCAGCAGTTGGGGCGGGGGGGGTGCCTATGGCTACACCTTC. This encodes CASSWGGGGAYGYTF.

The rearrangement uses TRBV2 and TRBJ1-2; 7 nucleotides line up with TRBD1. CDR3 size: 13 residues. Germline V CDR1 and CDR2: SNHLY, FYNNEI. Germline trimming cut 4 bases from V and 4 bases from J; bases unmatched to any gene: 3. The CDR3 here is CASSGDSTYGYTF. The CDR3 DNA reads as TGTGCCAGCAGTGGGGACAGCACCTATGGCTACACCTTC. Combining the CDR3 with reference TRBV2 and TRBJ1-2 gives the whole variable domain EPEVTQTPSHQVTQMGQEVILRCVPISNHLYFYWYRQILGQKVEFLVSFYNNEISEKSEIFDDQFSVERPDGSNFTLKIRSTKLEDSAMYFCASSGDSTYGYTFGSGTRLTVV.